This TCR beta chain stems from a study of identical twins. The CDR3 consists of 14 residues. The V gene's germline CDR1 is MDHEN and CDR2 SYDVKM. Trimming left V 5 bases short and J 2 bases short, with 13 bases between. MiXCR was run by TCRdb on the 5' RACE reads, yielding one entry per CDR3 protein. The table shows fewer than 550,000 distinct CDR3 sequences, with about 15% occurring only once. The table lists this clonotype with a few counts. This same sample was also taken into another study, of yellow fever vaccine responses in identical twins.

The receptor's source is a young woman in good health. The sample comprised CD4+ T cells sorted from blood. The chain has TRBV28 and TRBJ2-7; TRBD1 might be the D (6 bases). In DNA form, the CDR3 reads TGTGCCAGCAGTCTGACGGGACAAGCCTACGAGCAGTACTTC. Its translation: CASSLTGQAYEQYF.